This T cell receptor (beta chain) is drawn from a study of cytomegalovirus exposure and HLA in healthy donors. General study points: The study dropped some indistinguishable V segments, TRBV6-2 and TRBV6-3 among them. A prior analysis recorded that most TCR beta V segments were productive about 87% or about 30% of the time.

CDR3 size: 15 residues. Trimming at V came to 4 bases and at J to 0 bases, leaving 7 bases not matched to a gene. Germline CDR1 reads SGHKS; CDR2 reads YYEKEE (reference sequence). 60 Vbeta and 13 Jbeta primers were used in PCR. This table comes from immunoSEQ multiplex PCR, and its TCRdb copy is limited to in-frame clones, with some not included. The repertoire consists of around 90,000 clones, with about nine tenths occurring once and the leading ten covering approximately 10%. Note on this clone: Its antigen is unknown.

This chain uses TRBV5-5 with TRBJ2-7; 7 bases are a match to TRBD2. This receptor was obtained from a man under 40 in good health and CMV-seropositive. The sample taken for sequencing was PBMCs. The CDR3 sequence is CASSLSSGSSYEQYF. CDR3 DNA sequence: TGTGCCAGCAGCCTATCTAGCGGAAGCTCCTACGAGCAGTACTTC. Full variable domain (outside the CDR3, taken from reference TRBV5-5 and TRBJ2-7): DAGVTQSPTHLIKTRGQQVTLRCSPISGHKSVSWYQQVLGQGPQFIFQYYEKEERGRGNFPDRFSARQFPNYSSELNVNALLLGDSALYLCASSLSSGSSYEQYFGPGTRLTVT.